This T cell receptor (beta chain) was retrieved from a study of blood T cell repertoires in COVID-19. Overall study: Samples taken during acute and convalescent COVID-19 were collected in the United States, Italy and Spain. From T cells, B-cell-depleted T cells, or PBMCs came the material, which was cDNA or gDNA.

From germline, CDR1 is MNHEY and CDR2 SVGAGI. V was cut by 0 bases and J by 4 bases, with 7 bases left in between. This CDR3 spans 13 amino acids. Original handling: How many nucleated cells were present was estimated from reference gene primer amplification. Assay: immunoSEQ multiplex PCR; the TCRdb copy retains only in-frame clones and omits some. Clone size and V and J calls were adopted from that table, with D and trimming inferred from the DNA. The table lists hundreds of thousands of clones, approximately 87% of them singletons. The sequenced sample was peripheral blood. This TCR was recovered from a man aged 55 to 70 who had recovered from COVID-19. V gene TRBV6-5 combines with J gene TRBJ2-7, with D maybe TRBD2 (6 bases). CDR3 DNA: TGTGCCAGCAGTTACTCGGCGGGGTACGAGCAGTACTTC. Translated: CASSYSAGYEQYF.